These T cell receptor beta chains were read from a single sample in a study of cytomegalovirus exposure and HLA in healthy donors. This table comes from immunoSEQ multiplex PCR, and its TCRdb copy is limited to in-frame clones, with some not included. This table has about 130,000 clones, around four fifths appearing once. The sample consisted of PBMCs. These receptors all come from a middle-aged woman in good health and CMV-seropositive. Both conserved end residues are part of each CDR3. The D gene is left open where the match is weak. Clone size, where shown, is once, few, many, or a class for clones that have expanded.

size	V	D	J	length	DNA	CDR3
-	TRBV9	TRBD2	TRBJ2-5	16	TGTGCCAGCAGCCCCGCGGGGGGTAGGCCTGAAGAGACCCAGTACTTC	CASSPAGGRPEETQYF
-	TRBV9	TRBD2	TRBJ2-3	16	TGTGCCAGCAGCCAGACTAGCGGGGGGCTGGTGGATACGCAGTATTTT	CASSQTSGGLVDTQYF
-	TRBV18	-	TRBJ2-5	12	TGTGCCAGCTCAAACTTTGTTGAGACCCAGTACTTC	CASSNFVETQYF
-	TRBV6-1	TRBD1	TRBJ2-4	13	TGTGCCAGCAGTGAAGGACAGGGAAACATTCAGTACTTC	CASSEGQGNIQYF
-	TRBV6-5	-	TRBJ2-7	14	TGTGCCAGCAGTAAACAGGGGAGGTCCTACGAGCAGTACTTC	CASSKQGRSYEQYF
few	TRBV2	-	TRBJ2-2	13	TGTGCCAGCAGAACTACGGCCACCGGGGAGCTGTTTTTT	CASRTTATGELFF
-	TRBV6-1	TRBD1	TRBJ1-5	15	TGTGCCAGCAGTGAAGATGGTCAGGGGGTCCAGCCCCAGCATTTT	CASSEDGQGVQPQHF
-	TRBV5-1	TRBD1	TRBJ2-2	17	TGCGCCAGCAGCCCTAGACAGGGCCCCTCGGGGACCGGGGAGCTGTTTTTT	CASSPRQGPSGTGELFF
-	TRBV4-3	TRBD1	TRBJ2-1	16	TGCGCCAGCAGCCAAGCTAGGACAGGGGTTATGAATGAGCAGTTCTTC	CASSQARTGVMNEQFF
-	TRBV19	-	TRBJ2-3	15	TGTGCCAGTAGTCAGGTTGGCCCGCCCGGAGATACGCAGTATTTT	CASSQVGPPGDTQYF
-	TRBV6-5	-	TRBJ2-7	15	TGTGCCAGCAGCTCCTCCCCAGGGGGGTCCTACGAGCAGTACTTC	CASSSSPGGSYEQYF
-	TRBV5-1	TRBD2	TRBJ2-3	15	TGCGCCAGCTGGACTAGCGGGAGGAGCACAGATACGCAGTATTTT	CASWTSGRSTDTQYF
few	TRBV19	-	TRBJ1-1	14	TGTGCCAGTACCCCCTTCGGACAGAACACTGAAGCTTTCTTT	CASTPFGQNTEAFF
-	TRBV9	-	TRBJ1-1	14	TGTGCCAGCGGGGTGGAGGAGGGACGCACTGAAGCTTTCTTT	CASGVEEGRTEAFF
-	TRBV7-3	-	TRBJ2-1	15	TGTGCCAGCAGCTTACTCGCGGGATCCTACAATGAGCAGTTCTTC	CASSLLAGSYNEQFF
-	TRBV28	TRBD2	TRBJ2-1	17	TGTGCCAGCAGTTTTTGGGGCGGGCTAGCGGGTACCAATGAGCAGTTCTTC	CASSFWGGLAGTNEQFF
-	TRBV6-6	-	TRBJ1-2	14	TGTGCCAGCAGTTACCAGCAGGGGAACTATGGCTACACCTTC	CASSYQQGNYGYTF
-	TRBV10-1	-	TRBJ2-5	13	TGCGCCAGCAGCACGGGATCCGCAGAGACCCAGTACTTC	CASSTGSAETQYF
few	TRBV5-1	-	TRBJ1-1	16	TGCGCCAGCAGCTTAAACAGCGGTAAAATGAACACTGAAGCTTTCTTT	CASSLNSGKMNTEAFF
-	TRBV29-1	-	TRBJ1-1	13	TGCAGCGTTGAAGGACAGCTGAACACTGAAGCTTTCTTT	CSVEGQLNTEAFF
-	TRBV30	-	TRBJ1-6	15	TGTGCCTGGAGGGGTGGGAGATCCTATAATTCACCCCTCCACTTT	CAWRGGRSYNSPLHF
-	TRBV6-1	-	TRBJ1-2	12	TGTGCCAGCAGTGAAATTGTCCTGGGCTACACCTTC	CASSEIVLGYTF
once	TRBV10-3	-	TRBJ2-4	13	TGTGCCATCAGACAGGATTTCAAAAACATTCAGTACTTC	CAIRQDFKNIQYF
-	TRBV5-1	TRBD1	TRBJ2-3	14	TGCGCCAGCAGCTTGGAAGAAGGACAGGGAATTCCGTATTTT	CASSLEEGQGIPYF
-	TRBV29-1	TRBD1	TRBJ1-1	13	TGCAGCGTTGATGACAGGGGGGAAACTGAAGCTTTCTTT	CSVDDRGETEAFF
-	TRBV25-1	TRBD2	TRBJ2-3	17	TGTGCCAGCAGTGAATACGGGGGAGGGCCCGGAAGAGATACGCAGTATTTT	CASSEYGGGPGRDTQYF
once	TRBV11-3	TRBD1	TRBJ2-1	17	TGTGCCAGCAGCTTAGAGGGGACAGGAACGGGCTACAATGAGCAGTTCTTC	CASSLEGTGTGYNEQFF
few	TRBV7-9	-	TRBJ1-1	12	TGTGCCAGCAGCTTAGACCAAAATGAGGCTTTCTTT	CASSLDQNEAFF
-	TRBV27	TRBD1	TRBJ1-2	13	TGTGCCAGCAGTTTTGACAGGGGAACTGGCTACACCTTC	CASSFDRGTGYTF
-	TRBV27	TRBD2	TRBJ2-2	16	TGTGCCAGCAGATTTAGGACTAGCCCGAACACCGGGGAGCTGTTTTTT	CASRFRTSPNTGELFF
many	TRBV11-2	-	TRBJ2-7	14	TGTGCCAGCAGCTTAGACTCACCCGGCTACGAGCAGTACTTC	CASSLDSPGYEQYF